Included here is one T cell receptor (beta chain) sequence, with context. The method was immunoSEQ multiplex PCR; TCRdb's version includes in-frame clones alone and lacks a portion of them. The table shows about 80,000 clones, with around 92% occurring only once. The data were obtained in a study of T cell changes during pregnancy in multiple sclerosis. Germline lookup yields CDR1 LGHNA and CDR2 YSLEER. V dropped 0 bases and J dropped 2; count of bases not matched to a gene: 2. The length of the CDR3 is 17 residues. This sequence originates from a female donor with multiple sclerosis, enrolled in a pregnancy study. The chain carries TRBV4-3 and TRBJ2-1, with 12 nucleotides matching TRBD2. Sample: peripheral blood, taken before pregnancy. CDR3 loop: CASSQDRLAGAYNEQFF. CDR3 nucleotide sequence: TGCGCCAGCAGCCAAGACCGACTAGCGGGAGCCTACAATGAGCAGTTCTTC.